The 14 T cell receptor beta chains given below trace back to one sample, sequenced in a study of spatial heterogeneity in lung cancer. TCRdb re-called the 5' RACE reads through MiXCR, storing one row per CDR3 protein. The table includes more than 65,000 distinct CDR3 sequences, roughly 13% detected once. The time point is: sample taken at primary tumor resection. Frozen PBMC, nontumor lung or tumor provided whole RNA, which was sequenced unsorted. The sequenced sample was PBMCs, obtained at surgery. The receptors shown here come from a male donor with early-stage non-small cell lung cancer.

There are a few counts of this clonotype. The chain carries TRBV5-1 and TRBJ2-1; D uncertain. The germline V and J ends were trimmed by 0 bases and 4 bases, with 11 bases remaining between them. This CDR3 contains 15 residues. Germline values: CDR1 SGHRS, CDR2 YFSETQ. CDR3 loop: CASSLEASTYNEQFF. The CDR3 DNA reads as TGCGCCAGCAGCTTGGAAGCGTCTACTTACAATGAGCAGTTCTTC.

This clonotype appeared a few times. The CDR3 DNA sequence: TGCAGTGCTAGAGAGATAGGGGGGAATGAAAAACTGTTTTTT. Its protein is CSAREIGGNEKLFF. The chain carries TRBV20-1 and TRBJ1-4; D might be TRBD1 (6 bases). Germline-derived CDR1 and CDR2 are DFQATT and SNEGSKA (reference sequence). This CDR3 has 14 residues. Trimming stripped 0 bases from V and 5 bases from J, with 10 bases between.

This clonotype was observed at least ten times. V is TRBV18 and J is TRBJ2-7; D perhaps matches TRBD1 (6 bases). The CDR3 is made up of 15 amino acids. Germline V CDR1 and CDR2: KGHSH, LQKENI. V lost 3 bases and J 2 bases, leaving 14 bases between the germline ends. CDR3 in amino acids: CASSPATGRTYEQYF. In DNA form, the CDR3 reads TGTGCCAGCTCACCGGCTACAGGGCGGACCTACGAGCAGTACTTC.

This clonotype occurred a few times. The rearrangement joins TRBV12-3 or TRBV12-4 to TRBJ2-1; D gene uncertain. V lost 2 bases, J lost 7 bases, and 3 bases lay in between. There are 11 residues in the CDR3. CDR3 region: CASSLWNEQFF. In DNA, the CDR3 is TGTGCCAGCAGTTTATGGAATGAGCAGTTCTTC.

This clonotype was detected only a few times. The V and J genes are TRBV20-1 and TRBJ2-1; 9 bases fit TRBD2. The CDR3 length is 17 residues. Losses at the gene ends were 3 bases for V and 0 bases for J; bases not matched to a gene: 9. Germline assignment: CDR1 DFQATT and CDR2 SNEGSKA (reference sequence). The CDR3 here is CSARGVAGALSYNEQFF. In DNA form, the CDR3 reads TGCAGTGCTAGGGGGGTAGCGGGAGCGCTCTCCTACAATGAGCAGTTCTTC.

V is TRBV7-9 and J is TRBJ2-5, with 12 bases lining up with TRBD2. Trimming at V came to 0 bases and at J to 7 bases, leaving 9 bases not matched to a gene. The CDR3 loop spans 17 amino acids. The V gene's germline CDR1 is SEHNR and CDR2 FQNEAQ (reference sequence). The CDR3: CASSLAGLAGFQGTQYF. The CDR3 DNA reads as TGTGCCAGCAGCTTAGCCGGACTAGCGGGATTCCAGGGGACCCAGTACTTC.

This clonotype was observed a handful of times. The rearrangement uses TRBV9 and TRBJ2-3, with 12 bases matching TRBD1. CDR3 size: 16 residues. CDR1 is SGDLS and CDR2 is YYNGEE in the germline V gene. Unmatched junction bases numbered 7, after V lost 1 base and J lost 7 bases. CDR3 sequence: CASSVKGQGAGNTQYF. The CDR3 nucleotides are TGTGCCAGCAGCGTAAAGGGACAGGGGGCGGGAAATACGCAGTATTTT.

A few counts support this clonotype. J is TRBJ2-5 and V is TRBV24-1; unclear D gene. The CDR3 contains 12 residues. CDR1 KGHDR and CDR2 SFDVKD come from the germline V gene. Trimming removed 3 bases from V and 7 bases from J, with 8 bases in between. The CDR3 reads CATSDRIGTQYF. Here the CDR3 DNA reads TGTGCCACCAGTGATCGAATCGGGACCCAGTACTTC.

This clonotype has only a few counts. The DNA for the CDR3 is TGTGCCTGGAGTATTAGCGGGCTTAACAATGAGCAGTTCTTC. Translated: CAWSISGLNNEQFF. V usage is TRBV30 and J usage is TRBJ2-1; 7 positions agree with TRBD2. CDR3 length: 14 amino acids. V dropped 2 bases and J dropped 5; count of bases not matched to a gene: 6. In germline, CDR1 is GTSNPN, CDR2 SVGIG (reference sequence).

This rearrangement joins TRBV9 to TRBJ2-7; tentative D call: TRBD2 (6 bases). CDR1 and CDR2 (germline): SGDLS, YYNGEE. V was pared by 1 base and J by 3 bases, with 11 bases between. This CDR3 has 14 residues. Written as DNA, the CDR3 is TGTGCCAGCAGCGTAAGGGACGGGGGCTACGAGCAGTACTTC. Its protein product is CASSVRDGGYEQYF.

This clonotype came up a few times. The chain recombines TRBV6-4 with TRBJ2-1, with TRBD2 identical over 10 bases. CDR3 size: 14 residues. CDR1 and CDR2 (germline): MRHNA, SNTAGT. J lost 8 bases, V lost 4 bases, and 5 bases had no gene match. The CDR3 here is CASSALAGVDEQFF. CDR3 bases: TGTGCCAGCAGTGCCCTAGCGGGAGTGGATGAGCAGTTCTTC.

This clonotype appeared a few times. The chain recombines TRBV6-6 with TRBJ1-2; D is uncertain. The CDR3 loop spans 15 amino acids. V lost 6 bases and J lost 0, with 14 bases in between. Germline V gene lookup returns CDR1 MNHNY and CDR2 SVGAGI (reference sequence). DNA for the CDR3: TGTGCCAGCAGGGAGTCAGGATCTACTAACTATGGCTACACCTTC. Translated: CASRESGSTNYGYTF.

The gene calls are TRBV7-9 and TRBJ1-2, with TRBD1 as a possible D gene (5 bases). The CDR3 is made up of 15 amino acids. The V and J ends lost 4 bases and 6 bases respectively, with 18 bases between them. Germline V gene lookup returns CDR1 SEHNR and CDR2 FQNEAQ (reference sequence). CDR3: CASSYPATTADGYTF. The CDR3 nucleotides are TGTGCCAGCAGCTACCCGGCGACGACAGCTGATGGCTACACCTTC.

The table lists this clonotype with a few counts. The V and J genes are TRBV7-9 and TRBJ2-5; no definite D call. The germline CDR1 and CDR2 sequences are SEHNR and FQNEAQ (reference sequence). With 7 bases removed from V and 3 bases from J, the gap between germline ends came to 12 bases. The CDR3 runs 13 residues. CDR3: CASNLGFEETQYF. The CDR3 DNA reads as TGTGCCAGCAACCTGGGGTTTGAAGAGACCCAGTACTTC.